This entry lists 9 T cell receptor beta chains sequenced from one sample in a study of shared clonotypes between healthy human individuals. Repertoires were generated with immunoSEQ multiplex PCR, while TCRdb's copy carries only in-frame clones and drops some. The data show some 2,100,000 clones, 85% to 95% seen once. CD8 cells regarded as naive lacked CD45RO, were positively chosen for CCR7, and omitted terminally differentiated effector memory CD45RA+ cells. The sequenced sample was naive CD8+ T cells from PBMCs. Every receptor here comes from a man between 18 and 35 years old in good health. Some clones in this sample may be carry-over from other donors' samples.

The chain employs TRBV15 and TRBJ2-7, with TRBD1 matching over 7 bases. Trimming removed 5 bases from V and 2 bases from J; junction bases left unmatched: 9. Germline CDR1 is LNHNV and CDR2 is YYDKDF (reference sequence). The CDR3 contains 15 residues. Written as DNA, the CDR3 is TGTGCCACCAGCTCCCAGGACAGGACCACCTACGAGCAGTACTTC. Amino acid sequence: CATSSQDRTTYEQYF.

A note on this clone: Other DNA sequences of this sample code for an identical CDR3. The V gene is TRBV11-2, the J gene TRBJ2-5; D not resolved. Germline CDR1 is SGHAT and CDR2 is FQNNGV. The V end was cut by 1 base, the J end by 5 bases, with 5 bases between. The CDR3 consists of 12 residues. The CDR3 nucleotides are TGTGCCAGCAGCTTAGTGGGGGAGACCCAGTACTTC. Translated: CASSLVGETQYF.

This chain links TRBV5-1 with TRBJ2-5; possible D gene TRBD1, 5 bases. Germline V gene lookup returns CDR1 SGHRS and CDR2 YFSETQ. V dropped 4 bases and J dropped 4 bases, with 17 bases sitting between them. The CDR3 has 15 amino acids. The CDR3 is CASSAMGQELETQYF. In DNA, the CDR3 is TGCGCCAGCAGCGCCATGGGGCAGGAATTAGAGACCCAGTACTTC.

This chain uses TRBV6-5 with TRBJ2-1; 11 nucleotides agree with TRBD2. Germline values: CDR1 MNHEY, CDR2 SVGAGI. The CDR3 length is 15 residues. V dropped 5 bases and J dropped 6; count of bases not matched to a gene: 6. CDR3 bases: TGTGCCAGCAGTCTTAGACTAGCGGGACTCAATGAGCAGTTCTTC. This translates into CASSLRLAGLNEQFF.

The chain employs TRBV7-9 and TRBJ2-5; no reliable D call. CDR1 SEHNR and CDR2 FQNEAQ come from the germline V gene (reference sequence). The CDR3 has 15 residues. V was trimmed by 1 base and J by 0 bases, leaving 9 bases between them. The CDR3 is CASSLDTRYQETQYF. The CDR3 bases are TGTGCCAGCAGCTTAGACACTCGGTACCAAGAGACCCAGTACTTC.

The chain uses TRBV13 and TRBJ2-7; 7 bases align to TRBD2. The germline CDR1 and CDR2 sequences are PRHDT and FYEKMQ (reference sequence). The CDR3 extends over 16 amino acids. V gave up 4 bases and J gave up 2 bases; unmatched junction bases: 11. The DNA for the CDR3 is TGTGCCAGCAGCTCCGCAACTAGCGAGACCACCTACGAGCAGTACTTC. It yields the protein CASSSATSETTYEQYF.

The chain employs TRBV5-3 and TRBJ2-1; 8 nucleotides line up with TRBD1. TRBV5-3 is filed as an ORF, its function uncertain. The CDR3 sequence is 16 residues long. The V segment lost 0 bases and the J segment 8 bases; nucleotides outside the gene matches: 10. The CDR3 spells CARSLVGGQGEDEQFF. CDR3 DNA: TGTGCCAGAAGCTTGGTGGGAGGACAGGGAGAAGATGAGCAGTTCTTC.

The V gene is TRBV28, the J gene TRBJ2-7; 9 bases fit TRBD1. The CDR3 is made up of 18 amino acids. J was trimmed by 6 bases and V by 5 bases; bases with no gene match: 20. Germline loops: CDR1 MDHEN, CDR2 SYDVKM. The CDR3 loop is CASSPLTGTGTSRGEQYF. In DNA form, the CDR3 reads TGTGCCAGCAGTCCATTGACCGGGACAGGGACGTCAAGGGGCGAGCAGTACTTC.

This rearrangement joins TRBV7-9 to TRBJ2-1, with D unclear. Germline CDR1 is SEHNR and CDR2 is FQNEAQ (reference sequence). V gave up 1 base and J gave up 8 bases, with 15 bases separating them. The CDR3 sequence is 15 residues long. For the CDR3, the DNA is TGTGCCAGCAGCTTAGTGAGTGGTGGGTTGGATGAGCAGTTCTTC. Translating it yields CASSLVSGGLDEQFF. The whole variable domain, filled in from reference TRBV7-9 and TRBJ2-1, reads DTGVSQNPRHKITKRGQNVTFRCDPISEHNRLYWYRQTLGQGPEFLTYFQNEAQLEKSRLLSDRFSAERPKGSFSTLEIQRTEQGDSAMYLCASSLVSGGLDEQFFGPGTRLTVL.